This TCR beta chain was retrieved from a study of T cells after yellow fever vaccination. Germline CDR1 is DFQATT and CDR2 is SNEGSKA (reference sequence). The CDR3 consists of 14 residues. This clonotype was counted a few times. This may come from a read error, since a much larger clone is one base off. TCRdb re-called the 5' RACE reads with MiXCR, one entry per CDR3 protein. The sample yields some 340,000 distinct CDR3 sequences, around 11% seen once. The source is a young man who received the YFV17D yellow fever vaccine. The chain is built from TRBV20-1 and TRBJ2-2, with D possibly matching TRBD2 (7 bases). The input for sequencing was CD4+ T cells sorted from PBMCs, taken 45 days after the yellow fever booster vaccination. CDR3 in DNA: TGCAGTGCTAGCGTGTGGGGGGGCCCCGGGGAGATGTTTTTT. Amino acids: CSASVWGGPGEMFF.